Here is one T cell receptor beta chain with its context. What it binds is not known. The germline V and J ends were trimmed by 4 bases and 5 bases, with 8 bases remaining between them. This CDR3 region has 12 residues. Germline lookup yields CDR1 MGHDK and CDR2 SYGVNS. Primers included in the PCR were 60 Vbeta and 13 Jbeta primers. Only in-frame clones appear in the TCRdb table, and some are missing; sequencing was by immunoSEQ multiplex PCR. Here the sample spans some 120,000 clones, roughly three quarters being singletons. This record belongs to a study of cytomegalovirus exposure and HLA in healthy donors. Study conclusions and caveats: From TCR beta sequences, most subjects' HLA-A and HLA-B alleles were reportedly predicted accurately. Researchers catalogued roughly 170 TCR beta chains as cytomegalovirus-associated. A link between a missense DCLRE1C variant and TCR beta V- and J-gene trimming emerged from a later analysis. Sequence variants that were highly shared formed a cluster that was likely a sequencing artifact.

The source material was PBMCs. This rearrangement joins TRBV25-1 to TRBJ2-5; D call uncertain. The clonotype was recovered from a woman younger than 30 in good health and CMV-seropositive. CDR3 sequence: CASSGVRETQYF. The DNA of the CDR3 is TGTGCCAGCAGTGGAGTTCGGGAGACCCAGTACTTC.